This TCR beta chain was captured by sequencing in a study of T cell changes during pregnancy in multiple sclerosis. Sequencing was performed with immunoSEQ multiplex PCR; in TCRdb, only in-frame clones are kept and a portion is missing. The sample lists about 40,000 clones, 88% occurring once. The length of the CDR3 is 17 residues. V trimming: 4 bases; J trimming: 5 bases; junction bases outside the gene matches: 15. The V gene's germline CDR1 is SGDLS and CDR2 YYNGEE. This sequence originates from a female donor in good health, enrolled as a control in a pregnancy study. This sequence joins TRBV9 and TRBJ2-5, with 9 bases that match TRBD2. The sequencing used peripheral blood, collected in the first trimester of pregnancy. This chain's CDR3 is CASSSERGTSRPETQYF. The CDR3 bases are TGTGCCAGCAGCTCCGAGAGAGGGACTAGCCGTCCGGAGACCCAGTACTTC.